This TCR beta chain was sequenced during a study of cytomegalovirus exposure and HLA in healthy donors. The PCR was carried out with 60 Vbeta primers and 13 Jbeta primers. Generated by immunoSEQ multiplex PCR, the TCRdb table keeps only in-frame clones and is missing some. In the table there are some 150,000 clones, about three quarters of which are singletons. The ends were cut back, 5 bases at V and 5 bases at J, with 13 bases in the middle. The germline gives CDR1 KGHSH, CDR2 LQKENI. The CDR3 is 13 residues long. The table lists this clone with a few counts. Sequencing was carried out using PBMCs. The TCR originated in a man aged 35-49 years in good health and CMV-seropositive. This chain connects TRBV18 to TRBJ2-7; weak D call: TRBD1 (6 bases). The chain's CDR3 is CASSTLQGDEQYF. For the CDR3, the DNA is TGTGCCAGCTCAACTCTACAGGGCGACGAGCAGTACTTC.